This TCR beta chain is from a study of T-cell reconstitution after alpha-beta-depleted transplantation in children. V lost 1 base, J lost 0 bases, and 15 bases lay in between. This CDR3 spans 17 amino acids. Germline V CDR1 and CDR2: SEHNR, FQNEAQ (reference sequence). The sample holds one count of this clonotype. Unique molecular identifiers were used to barcode this TCRbeta library. TCRdb redid the calling of the PCR reads with MiXCR, one entry per CDR3 protein. The table lists around 600,000 distinct CDR3 sequences, around 17% of them singletons. The sequence came from a human donor who donated a stem cell graft to a child with acute myeloid leukemia. The specimen comprised PBMCs from the stem cell graft donor, sampled from the stem cell graft. The chain links TRBV7-9 to TRBJ2-5; D gene uncertain. CDR3 sequence (DNA): TGTGCCAGCAGCTTAGAACAGAACTCCATTTACCAAGAGACCCAGTACTTC. Protein: CASSLEQNSIYQETQYF.